The present T cell receptor (beta chain) was sequenced within a study of graft-versus-host responses after intestinal transplantation. Profiled with immunoSEQ multiplex PCR; TCRdb holds only in-frame clones, not every one. In the table there are about 130,000 clones, 80% to 95% of which are singletons. Of note for this clone: Its target is unknown.

In germline, CDR1 is MDHEN, CDR2 SYDVKM. This CDR3 is built from 15 residues. The junction had 5 bases not matched to a gene; V was cut back by 4 bases and J by 6 bases. The TCR was taken from a human donor who received an intestinal transplant. The V and J genes are TRBV28 and TRBJ1-5; 11 bases are a match to TRBD1. Sample: unstimulated CD4+ T cells sorted from spleen or lymph node cells, taken before intestinal transplant. CDR3 in amino acids: CASSYEDRGLQPQHF. CDR3 coding DNA: TGTGCCAGCAGTTATGAGGACAGGGGGCTTCAGCCCCAGCATTTT.